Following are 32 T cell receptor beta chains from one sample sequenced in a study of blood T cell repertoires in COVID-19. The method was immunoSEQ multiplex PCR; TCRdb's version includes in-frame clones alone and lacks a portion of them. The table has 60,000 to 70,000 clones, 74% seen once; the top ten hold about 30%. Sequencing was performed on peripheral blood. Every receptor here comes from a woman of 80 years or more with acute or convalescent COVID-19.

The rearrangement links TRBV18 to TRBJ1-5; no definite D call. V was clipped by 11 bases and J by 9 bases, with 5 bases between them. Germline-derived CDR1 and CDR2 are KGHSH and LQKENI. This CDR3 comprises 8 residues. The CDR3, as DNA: TGTGCCCTCTCGCCCCAGCATTTT. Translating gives CALSPQHF.

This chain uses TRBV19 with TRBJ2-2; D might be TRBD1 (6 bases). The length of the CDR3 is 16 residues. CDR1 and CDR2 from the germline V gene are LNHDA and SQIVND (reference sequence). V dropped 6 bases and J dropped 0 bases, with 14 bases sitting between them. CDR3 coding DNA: TGTGCCAGTAGCAGACAGGCAAACCCGAACACCGGGGAGCTGTTTTTT. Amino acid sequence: CASSRQANPNTGELFF.

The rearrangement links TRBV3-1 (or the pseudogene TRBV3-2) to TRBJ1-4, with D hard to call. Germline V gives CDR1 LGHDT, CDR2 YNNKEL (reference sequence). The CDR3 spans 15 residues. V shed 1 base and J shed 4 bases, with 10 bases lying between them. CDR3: CASSQAREVNEKLFF. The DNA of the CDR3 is TGTGCCAGCAGCCAAGCGAGGGAGGTTAATGAAAAACTGTTTTTT.

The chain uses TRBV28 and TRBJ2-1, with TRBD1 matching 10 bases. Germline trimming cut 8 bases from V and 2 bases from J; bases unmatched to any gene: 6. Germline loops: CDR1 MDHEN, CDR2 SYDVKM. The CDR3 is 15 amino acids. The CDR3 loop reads CASLEGTGAYNEQFF. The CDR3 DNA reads TGTGCCAGCCTCGAAGGGACAGGGGCCTACAATGAGCAGTTCTTC.

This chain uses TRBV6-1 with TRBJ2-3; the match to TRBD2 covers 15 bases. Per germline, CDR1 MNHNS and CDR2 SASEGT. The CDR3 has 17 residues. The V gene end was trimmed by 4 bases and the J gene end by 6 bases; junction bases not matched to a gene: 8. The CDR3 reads CASSASGLAGGSDTQYF. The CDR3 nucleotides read TGTGCCAGCAGTGCATCGGGACTAGCGGGAGGCTCCGATACGCAGTATTTT.

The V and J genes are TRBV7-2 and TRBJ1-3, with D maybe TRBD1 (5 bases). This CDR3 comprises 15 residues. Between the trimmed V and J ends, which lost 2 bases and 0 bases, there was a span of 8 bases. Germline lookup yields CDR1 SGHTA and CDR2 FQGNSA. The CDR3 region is CASSLNGGSGNTIYF. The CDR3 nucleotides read TGTGCCAGCAGCTTAAACGGGGGCTCTGGAAACACCATATATTTT.

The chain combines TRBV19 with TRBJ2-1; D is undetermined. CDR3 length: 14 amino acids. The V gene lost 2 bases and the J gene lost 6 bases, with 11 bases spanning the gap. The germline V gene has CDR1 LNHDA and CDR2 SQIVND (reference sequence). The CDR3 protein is CASSITLVRNEQFF. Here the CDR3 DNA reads TGTGCCAGTAGTATAACCCTAGTACGCAATGAGCAGTTCTTC.

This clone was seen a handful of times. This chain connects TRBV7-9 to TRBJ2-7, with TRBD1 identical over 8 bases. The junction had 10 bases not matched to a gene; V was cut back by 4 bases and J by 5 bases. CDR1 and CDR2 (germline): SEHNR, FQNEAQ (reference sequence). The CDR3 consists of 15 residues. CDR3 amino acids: CASSSRTGMDDEQYF. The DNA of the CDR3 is TGTGCCAGCAGCTCCCGGACAGGGATGGACGACGAGCAGTACTTC. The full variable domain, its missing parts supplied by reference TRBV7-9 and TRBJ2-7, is DTGVSQNPRHKITKRGQNVTFRCDPISEHNRLYWYRQTLGQGPEFLTYFQNEAQLEKSRLLSDRFSAERPKGSFSTLEIQRTEQGDSAMYLCASSSRTGMDDEQYFGPGTRLTVT.

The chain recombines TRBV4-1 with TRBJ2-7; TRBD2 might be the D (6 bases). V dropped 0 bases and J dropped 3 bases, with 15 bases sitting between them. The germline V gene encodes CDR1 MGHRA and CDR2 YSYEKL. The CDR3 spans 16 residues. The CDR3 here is CASSQDNRWGVYEQYF. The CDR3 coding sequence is TGCGCCAGCAGCCAAGATAACCGTTGGGGGGTCTACGAGCAGTACTTC.

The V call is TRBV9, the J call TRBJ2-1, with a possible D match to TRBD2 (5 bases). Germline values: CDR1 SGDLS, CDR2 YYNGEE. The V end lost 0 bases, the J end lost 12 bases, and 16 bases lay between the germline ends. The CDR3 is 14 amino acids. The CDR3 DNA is TGTGCCAGCAGCGTAGATCCAGGCATCGGAGGGCAGTTCTTC. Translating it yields CASSVDPGIGGQFF.

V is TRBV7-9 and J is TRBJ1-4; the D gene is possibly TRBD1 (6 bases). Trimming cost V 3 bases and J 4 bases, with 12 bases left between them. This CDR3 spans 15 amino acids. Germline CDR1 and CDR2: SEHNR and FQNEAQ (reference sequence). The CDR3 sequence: CASSLGQVFNEKLFF. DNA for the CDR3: TGTGCCAGCAGCTTGGGACAAGTGTTTAATGAAAAACTGTTTTTT.

In DNA, the CDR3 is TGTGCCAGCACCAGTTATGGAGGGGGGGAAGCGGACGGGGAGCTGTTTTTT. Its translation: CASTSYGGGEADGELFF. The rearrangement links TRBV28 to TRBJ2-2; TRBD2 might be the D (7 bases). Germline-derived CDR1 and CDR2 are MDHEN and SYDVKM. The V gene lost 7 bases and the J gene lost 7 bases, with 25 bases spanning the gap. This CDR3 is 17 amino acids long.

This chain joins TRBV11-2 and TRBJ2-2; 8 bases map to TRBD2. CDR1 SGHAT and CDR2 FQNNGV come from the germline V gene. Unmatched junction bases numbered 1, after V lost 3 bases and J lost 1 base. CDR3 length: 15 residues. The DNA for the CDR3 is TGTGCCAGCAGCTTCAGCGGGAGGAACACCGGGGAGCTGTTTTTT. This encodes CASSFSGRNTGELFF.

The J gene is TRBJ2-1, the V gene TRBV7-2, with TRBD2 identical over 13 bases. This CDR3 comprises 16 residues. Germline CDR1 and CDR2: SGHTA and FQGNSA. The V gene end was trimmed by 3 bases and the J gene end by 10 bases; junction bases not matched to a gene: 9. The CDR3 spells CASSLTGELAGGEQFF. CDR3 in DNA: TGTGCCAGCAGCTTGACGGGAGAACTAGCGGGAGGGGAGCAGTTCTTC.

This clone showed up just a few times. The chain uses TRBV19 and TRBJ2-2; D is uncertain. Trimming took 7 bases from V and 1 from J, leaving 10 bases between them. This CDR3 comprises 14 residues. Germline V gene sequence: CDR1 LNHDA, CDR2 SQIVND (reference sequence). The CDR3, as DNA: TGTGCCAGTAATTCCCAAAAGAACACCGGGGAGCTGTTTTTT. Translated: CASNSQKNTGELFF. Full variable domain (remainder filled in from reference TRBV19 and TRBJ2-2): DGGITQSPKYLFRKEGQNVTLSCEQNLNHDAMYWYRQDPGQGLRLIYYSQIVNDFQKGDIAEGYSVSREKKESFPLTVTSAQKNPTAFYLCASNSQKNTGELFFGEGSRLTVL.

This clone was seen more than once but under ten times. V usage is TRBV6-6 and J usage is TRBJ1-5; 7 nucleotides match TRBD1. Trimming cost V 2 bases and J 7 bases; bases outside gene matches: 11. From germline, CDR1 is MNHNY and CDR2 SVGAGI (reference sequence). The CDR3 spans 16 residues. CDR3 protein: CASSYEDRRLGQPQHF. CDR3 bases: TGTGCCAGCAGTTACGAGGACAGGCGCCTAGGGCAGCCCCAGCATTTT.

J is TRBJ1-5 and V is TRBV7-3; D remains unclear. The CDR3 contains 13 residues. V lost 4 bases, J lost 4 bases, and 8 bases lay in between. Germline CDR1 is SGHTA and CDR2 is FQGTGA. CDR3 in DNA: TGTGCCAGCAGCTCCGGTCCTAATCAGCCCCAGCATTTT. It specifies CASSSGPNQPQHF.

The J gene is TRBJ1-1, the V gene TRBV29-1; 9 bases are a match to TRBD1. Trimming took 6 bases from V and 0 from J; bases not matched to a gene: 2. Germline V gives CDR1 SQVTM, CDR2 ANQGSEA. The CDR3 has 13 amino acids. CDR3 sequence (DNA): TGCAGCGTAGACAGGGGGGTGAACACTGAAGCTTTCTTT. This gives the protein CSVDRGVNTEAFF.

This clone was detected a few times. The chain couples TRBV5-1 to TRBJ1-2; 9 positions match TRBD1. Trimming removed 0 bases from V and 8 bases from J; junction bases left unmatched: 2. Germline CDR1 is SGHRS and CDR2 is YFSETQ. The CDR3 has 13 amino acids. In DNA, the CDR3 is TGCGCCAGCAGCTTGGACAGGGGGCCAGGCTACACCTTC. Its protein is CASSLDRGPGYTF.

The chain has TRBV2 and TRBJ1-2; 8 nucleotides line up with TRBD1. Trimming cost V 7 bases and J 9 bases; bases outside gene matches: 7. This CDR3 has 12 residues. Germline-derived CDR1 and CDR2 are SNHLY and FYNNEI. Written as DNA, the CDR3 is TGTGCCAGCAACCCGGACAGGGCGAGCTACACCTTC. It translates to CASNPDRASYTF.

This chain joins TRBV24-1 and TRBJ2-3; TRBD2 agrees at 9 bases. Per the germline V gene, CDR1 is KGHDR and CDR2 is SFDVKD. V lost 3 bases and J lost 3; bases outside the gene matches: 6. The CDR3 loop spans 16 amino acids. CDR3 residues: CATSDLSSGKTDTQYF. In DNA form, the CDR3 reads TGTGCCACCAGTGATCTGTCTAGCGGGAAAACAGATACGCAGTATTTT.

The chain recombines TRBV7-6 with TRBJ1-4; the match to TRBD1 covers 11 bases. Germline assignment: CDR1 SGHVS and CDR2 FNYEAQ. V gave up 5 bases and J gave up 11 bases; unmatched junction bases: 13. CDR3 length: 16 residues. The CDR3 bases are TGTGCCAGCAGCCAATCAGGGGCGGACAGGGGGCACAAACTGTTTTTT. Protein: CASSQSGADRGHKLFF.

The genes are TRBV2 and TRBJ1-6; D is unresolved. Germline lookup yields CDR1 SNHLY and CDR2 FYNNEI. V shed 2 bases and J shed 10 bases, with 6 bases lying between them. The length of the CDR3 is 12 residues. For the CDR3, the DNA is TGTGCCAGCAGTGAAAGGGAGTCACCCCTCCACTTT. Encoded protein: CASSERESPLHF.

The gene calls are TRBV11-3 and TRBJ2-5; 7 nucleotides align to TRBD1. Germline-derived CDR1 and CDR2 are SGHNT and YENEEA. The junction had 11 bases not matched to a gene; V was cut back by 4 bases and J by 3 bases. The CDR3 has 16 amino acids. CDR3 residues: CASSSAWGQRKETQYF. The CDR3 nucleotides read TGTGCCAGCAGCTCAGCCTGGGGACAGCGGAAAGAGACCCAGTACTTC.

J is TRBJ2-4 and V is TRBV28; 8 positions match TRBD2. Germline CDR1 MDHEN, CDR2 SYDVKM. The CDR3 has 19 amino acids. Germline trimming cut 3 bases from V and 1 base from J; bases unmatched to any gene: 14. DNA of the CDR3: TGTGCCAGCAGTTTCATCTATCTAGCGGGCACAGGGGCCAAAAACATTCAGTACTTC. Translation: CASSFIYLAGTGAKNIQYF.

DNA for the CDR3: TGTGTCAGAAGCTTAGTGTCAGGGCGCGATATTCAGAACACCGGGGAGCTGTTTTTT. Translation gives CVRSLVSGRDIQNTGELFF. V and J are TRBV7-5 and TRBJ2-2; the D segment call TRBD1 is taken from the table without a DNA check. TRBV7-5 is marked as a pseudogene. The CDR3 consists of 19 residues.

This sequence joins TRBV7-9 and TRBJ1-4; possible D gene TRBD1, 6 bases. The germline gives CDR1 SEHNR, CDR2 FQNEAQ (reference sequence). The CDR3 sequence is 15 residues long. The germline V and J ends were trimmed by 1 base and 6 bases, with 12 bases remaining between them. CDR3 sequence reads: CASSLVGDTDEKLFF. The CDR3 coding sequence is TGTGCCAGCAGCTTAGTGGGGGACACCGATGAAAAACTGTTTTTT.

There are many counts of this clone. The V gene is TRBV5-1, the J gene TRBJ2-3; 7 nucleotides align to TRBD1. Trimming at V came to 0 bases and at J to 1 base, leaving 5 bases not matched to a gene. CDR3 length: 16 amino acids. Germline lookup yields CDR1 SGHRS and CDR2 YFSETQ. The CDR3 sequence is CASSLAGQGGTDTQYF. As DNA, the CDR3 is TGCGCCAGCAGCTTGGCCGGGCAGGGGGGCACAGATACGCAGTATTTT.

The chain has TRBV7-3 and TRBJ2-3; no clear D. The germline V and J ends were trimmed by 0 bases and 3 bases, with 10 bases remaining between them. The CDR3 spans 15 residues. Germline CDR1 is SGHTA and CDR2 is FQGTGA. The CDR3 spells CASSLTSQATDTQYF. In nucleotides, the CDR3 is TGTGCCAGCAGCTTAACGAGTCAGGCGACAGATACGCAGTATTTT.

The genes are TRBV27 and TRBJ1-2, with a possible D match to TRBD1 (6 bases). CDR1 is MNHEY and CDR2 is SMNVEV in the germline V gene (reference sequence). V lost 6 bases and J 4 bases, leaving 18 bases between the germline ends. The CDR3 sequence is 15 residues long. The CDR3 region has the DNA TGTGCCAGCAGCTCTAACAGGGTCTCGAGCTATGGCTACACCTTC. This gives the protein CASSSNRVSSYGYTF.

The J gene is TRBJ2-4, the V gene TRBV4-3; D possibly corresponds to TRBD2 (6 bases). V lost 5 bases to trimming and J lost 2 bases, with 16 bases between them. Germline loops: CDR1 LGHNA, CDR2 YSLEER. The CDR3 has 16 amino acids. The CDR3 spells CASSILSGGTKNIQYF. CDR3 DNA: TGCGCCAGCAGCATCCTATCCGGGGGAACCAAAAACATTCAGTACTTC.

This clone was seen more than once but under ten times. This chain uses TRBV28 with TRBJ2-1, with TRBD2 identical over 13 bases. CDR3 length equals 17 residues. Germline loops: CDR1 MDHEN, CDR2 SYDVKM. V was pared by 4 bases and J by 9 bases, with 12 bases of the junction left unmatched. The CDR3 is CASSSPGLAGPALEQFF. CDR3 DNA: TGTGCCAGCAGTTCGCCGGGACTAGCGGGACCCGCCCTTGAGCAGTTCTTC.